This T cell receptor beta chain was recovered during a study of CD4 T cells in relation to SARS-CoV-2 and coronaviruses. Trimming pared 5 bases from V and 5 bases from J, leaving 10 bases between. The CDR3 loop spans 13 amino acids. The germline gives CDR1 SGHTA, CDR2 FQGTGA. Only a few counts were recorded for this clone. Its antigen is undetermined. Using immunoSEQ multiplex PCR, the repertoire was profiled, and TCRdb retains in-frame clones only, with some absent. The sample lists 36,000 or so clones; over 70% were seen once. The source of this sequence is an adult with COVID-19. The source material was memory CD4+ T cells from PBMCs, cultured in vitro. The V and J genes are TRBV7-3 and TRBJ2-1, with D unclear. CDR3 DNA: TGTGCCAGCAGCGCCGGTTTGGACAATGAGCAGTTCTTC. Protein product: CASSAGLDNEQFF.